The 8 T cell receptor beta chains presented below share a single source sample, sequenced in a study of blood T cell repertoires in COVID-19 (TCRdb year 2020). Libraries were built with the immunoSEQ multiplex PCR assay. TCRdb obtained this table from immuneACCESS and retained in-frame rearrangements with V and J assigned. These tables miss some clones; where compared with another copy, unresolved V genes account for less than half of the shortfall, and the remainder is unexplained. Within this sample are some 250,000 clones, with about 80% of them counted one time only. Less than 5.5% of the sample is taken by the ten largest. Sequencing was done on a sample of peripheral blood. The source is a man aged 45-60 years with active or convalescent COVID-19.

The table lists this clone with a count of one. Other DNA sequences in the sample encode the same CDR3. The chain joins TRBV29-1 to TRBJ1-1; D perhaps matches TRBD1 (5 bases). Trimming stripped 4 bases from V and 4 bases from J, with 7 bases between. Germline V gene lookup returns CDR1 SQVTM and CDR2 ANQGSEA. CDR3 size: 11 residues. The CDR3 loop is CSVGGGTEAFF. The CDR3 nucleotides are TGCAGCGTTGGGGGGGGCACTGAAGCTTTCTTT.

This chain joins TRBV2 and TRBJ2-7; maybe TRBD2 (6 bases). The CDR3 has 15 residues. Trimming shortened V by 2 bases and J by 6 bases, and 17 bases separated the two germline ends. The V gene's germline CDR1 is SNHLY and CDR2 FYNNEI. CDR3 loop: CASSESAQGGAEQYF. The CDR3 DNA reads TGTGCCAGCAGTGAATCGGCTCAGGGAGGCGCCGAGCAGTACTTC.

V gene TRBV4-1 combines with J gene TRBJ2-5, with D perhaps TRBD1 (7 bases). The V gene lost 1 base and the J gene lost 1 base, with 16 bases spanning the gap. Germline V gene lookup returns CDR1 MGHRA and CDR2 YSYEKL. The CDR3 is 17 residues long. Here the CDR3 reads CASSQGRGTEIQETQYF. CDR3 coding DNA: TGCGCCAGCAGCCAAGGCCGCGGGACAGAAATCCAAGAGACCCAGTACTTC.

The CDR3 DNA reads as TGTGCCAGCAGTGACCTGAGCACTGAAGCTTTCTTT. As protein: CASSDLSTEAFF. The chain joins TRBV25-1 to TRBJ1-1, with D uncertain. The germline V and J ends were trimmed by 3 bases and 4 bases, with 6 bases remaining between them. CDR1 is MGHDK, CDR2 SYGVNS, per germline. The CDR3 is made up of 12 amino acids.

The chain couples TRBV6-5 to TRBJ2-7; 7 nucleotides match TRBD1. Per germline, CDR1 MNHEY and CDR2 SVGAGI. This CDR3 has 15 residues. Unmatched junction bases numbered 7, after V lost 5 bases and J lost 0 bases. CDR3 protein: CASSSNWDSSYEQYF. CDR3 DNA sequence: TGTGCCAGCAGTAGCAATTGGGACAGCTCCTACGAGCAGTACTTC.

V usage is TRBV6-5 and J usage is TRBJ1-4; 8 nucleotides match TRBD1. This CDR3 region has 14 residues. The ends lost 6 bases at V and 7 bases at J; junction bases unmatched: 7. Per the germline V gene, CDR1 is MNHEY and CDR2 is SVGAGI. DNA for the CDR3: TGTGCCAGCAGCCCCGGGACAGGAACTGAAAAACTGTTTTTT. This encodes CASSPGTGTEKLFF.

J is TRBJ1-1 and V is TRBV28; TRBD1 agrees at 9 bases. The CDR3 is 16 residues long. CDR1 is MDHEN and CDR2 is SYDVKM in the germline V gene. The V segment lost 6 bases and the J segment 4 bases; nucleotides outside the gene matches: 12. This CDR3 reads CASRPHPQGAATEAFF. The DNA for the CDR3 is TGTGCCAGCAGACCGCACCCACAGGGGGCGGCCACTGAAGCTTTCTTT.

This chain joins TRBV20-1 and TRBJ1-1; TRBD1 matches at 8 bases. The V and J ends lost 4 bases and 11 bases, in that order; junction bases with no gene match: 6. This CDR3 comprises 11 residues. In germline, CDR1 is DFQATT, CDR2 SNEGSKA (reference sequence). The DNA of the CDR3 is TGCAGTGCTAAACAGGACAGGGCGGCTTTCTTT. Its protein product is CSAKQDRAAFF.